This entry describes one T cell receptor (beta chain). The data belong to a study of blood T cell repertoires in COVID-19. Trimming removed 6 bases from V and 1 base from J, with 8 bases in between. CDR3 length: 13 amino acids. Germline V CDR1 and CDR2: SGHNT, YYREEE (reference sequence). Generated by immunoSEQ multiplex PCR, the TCRdb table keeps only in-frame clones and is missing some. The table records a few hundred thousand clones, more than 75% of them present only once. This TCR came from a woman between 35 and 50 years old with acute COVID-19. Sequencing input: PBMCs or T cells enriched from blood (not recorded which). The chain employs TRBV5-4 and TRBJ2-1; tentatively, D is TRBD2 (5 bases). The CDR3 spells CASTSGSYNEQFF. CDR3 sequence (DNA): TGTGCCAGCACTTCGGGATCCTACAATGAGCAGTTCTTC.